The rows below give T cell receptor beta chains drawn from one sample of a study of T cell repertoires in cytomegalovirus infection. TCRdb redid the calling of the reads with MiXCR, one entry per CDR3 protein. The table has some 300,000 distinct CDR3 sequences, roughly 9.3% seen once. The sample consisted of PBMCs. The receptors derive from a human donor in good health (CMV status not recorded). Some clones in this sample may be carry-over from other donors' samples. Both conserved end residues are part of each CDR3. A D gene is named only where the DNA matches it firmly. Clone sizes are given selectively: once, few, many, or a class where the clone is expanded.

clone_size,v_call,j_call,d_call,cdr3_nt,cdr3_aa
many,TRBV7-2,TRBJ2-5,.,TGTGCCAGCAGCTTAAAGGAGACCCAGTACTTC,CASSLKETQYF
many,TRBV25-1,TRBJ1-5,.,TGTGCCAGCAGTGATTCCAGGGTGTTCCCTCTGGCTCAGCCCCAGCATTTT,CASSDSRVFPLAQPQHF
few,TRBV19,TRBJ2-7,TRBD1,TGTGCCAGTAATTCGGGGGACAGGGGGAACGAGCAGTACTTC,CASNSGDRGNEQYF
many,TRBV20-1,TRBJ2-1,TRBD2,TGCAGTGCTAGAGTTCCCGGGACTAGCGTCAATGAGCAGTTCTTC,CSARVPGTSVNEQFF
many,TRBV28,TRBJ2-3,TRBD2,TGTGCCAGCAGTTTAAAGTTGAATAAGCGGGGGGACGACACAGATACGCAGTATTTT,CASSLKLNKRGDDTDTQYF
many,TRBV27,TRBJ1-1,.,TGTGCCAGCAGGGACTTCATGAACACTGAAGCTTTCTTT,CASRDFMNTEAFF
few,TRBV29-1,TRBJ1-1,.,TGCAGTTATAGGGGACTGAACACTGAAGCTTTCTTT,CSYRGLNTEAFF
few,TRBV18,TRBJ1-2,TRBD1,TGTGCCAGCTCACCCTTGGGACAGGGGGCGTTGGACTATGGCTACACCTTC,CASSPLGQGALDYGYTF
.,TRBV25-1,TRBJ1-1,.,TGTGCCAGCACCGAGGTGAGTAGGGAGGTCACTGAAGCTTTCTTT,CASTEVSREVTEAFF
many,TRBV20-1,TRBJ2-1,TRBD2,TGCAGTGCTAGGGGGACTAGCGGGGGGGCCAGGGATGAGCAGTTCTTC,CSARGTSGGARDEQFF
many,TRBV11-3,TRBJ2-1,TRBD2,TGTGCCAGCAGCCCTCAGGGACTAGCGGGGGCAAATGAGCAGTTCTTC,CASSPQGLAGANEQFF
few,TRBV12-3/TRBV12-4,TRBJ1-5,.,TGTGCCAGCAGTTTTGAGCCAGGGTATGGCAATCAGCCCCAGCATTTT,CASSFEPGYGNQPQHF
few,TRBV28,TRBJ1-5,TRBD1,TGTGCCAGCAGTTGGACAGGACGTAGCAATCAGCCCCAGCATTTT,CASSWTGRSNQPQHF
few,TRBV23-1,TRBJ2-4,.,TGCGCCAGCAGTCAATCAGTACGGGGGAAAAACATTCAGTACTTC,CASSQSVRGKNIQYF
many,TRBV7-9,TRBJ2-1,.,TGTGCCAGCAGCCCCTTTAGCGGAACCTCCTACAATGAGCAGTTCTTC,CASSPFSGTSYNEQFF
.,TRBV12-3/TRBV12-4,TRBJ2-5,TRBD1,TGTGCCAGCAGCGCGGGACAGGGGTACCAAGAGACCCAGTACTTC,CASSAGQGYQETQYF
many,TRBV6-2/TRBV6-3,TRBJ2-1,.,TGTGCCAGCAGTTCACGACAGGGACTCTACAATGAGCAGTTCTTC,CASSSRQGLYNEQFF
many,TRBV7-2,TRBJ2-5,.,TGTGCCAGCAGCTTAGAGAGGGGCCGTGAGACCCAGTACTTC,CASSLERGRETQYF
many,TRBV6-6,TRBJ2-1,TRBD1,TGTGCCAGCAGTGACACGGGACAGGGCCACAATGAGCAGTTCTTC,CASSDTGQGHNEQFF
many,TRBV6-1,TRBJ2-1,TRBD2,TGTGCCAGCAGTATCGAGGGACTAGCGGGCTCAAAGTTCTTC,CASSIEGLAGSKFF
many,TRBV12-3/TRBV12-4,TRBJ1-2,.,TGTGCCAGCAGCCCTGGGGGGGACGGACTCTATGGCTACACCTTC,CASSPGGDGLYGYTF
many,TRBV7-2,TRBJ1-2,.,TGTGCCAGCAGCTTAGGCAGGGTCTATGGCTACACCTTC,CASSLGRVYGYTF
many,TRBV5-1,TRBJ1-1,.,TGCGCCAGCAGCTTATTAGAGACAGGCGTCATGAACACTGAAGCTTTCTTT,CASSLLETGVMNTEAFF
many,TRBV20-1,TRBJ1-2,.,TGCAGTGCTAGAGACATCGTAGGTCTTGGCAACCCTAACTATGGCTACACCTTC,CSARDIVGLGNPNYGYTF
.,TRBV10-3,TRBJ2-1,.,TGTGCCATCGGGAATTATGAGCAGTTCTTC,CAIGNYEQFF
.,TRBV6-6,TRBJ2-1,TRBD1,TGTGCCAGCAGCCAACAGGGGGGAAAGTACAATGAGCAGTTCTTC,CASSQQGGKYNEQFF
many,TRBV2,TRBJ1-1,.,TGTGCCAGCAATCGTCAATATGAGACTGAAGCTTTCTTT,CASNRQYETEAFF
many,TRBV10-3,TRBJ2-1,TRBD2,TGTGCCATTGGGGGATACATGGGACTAGCATCCTACAATGAGCAGTTCTTC,CAIGGYMGLASYNEQFF
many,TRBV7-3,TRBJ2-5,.,TGTGCCAGCAGCTTAGGAATGAGTGGAGAGACCCAGTACTTC,CASSLGMSGETQYF
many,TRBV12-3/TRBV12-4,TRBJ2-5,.,TGTGCCAGCAGTCAGGCCGGGGGGCTGGAGACCCAGTACTTC,CASSQAGGLETQYF
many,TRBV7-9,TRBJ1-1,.,TGTGCCAGCAGCTTAAACAGCGGGGTCCGAGCTTTCTTT,CASSLNSGVRAFF
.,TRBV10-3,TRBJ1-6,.,TGTGCCAGCCGAATGACAGCGCTCGGGGCGAATTCACCCCTCCACTTT,CASRMTALGANSPLHF
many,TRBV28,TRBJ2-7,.,TGTGCCAGCGAGGACGGCAACTCCTACGAGCAGTACTTC,CASEDGNSYEQYF
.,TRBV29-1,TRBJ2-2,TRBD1,TGCAGCGCCGGACAGGGGGCAGGCGGGGAGCTGTTTTTT,CSAGQGAGGELFF
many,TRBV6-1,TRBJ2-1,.,TGTGCCAGCAGGGCGGTAACCTACAATGAGCAGTTCTTC,CASRAVTYNEQFF
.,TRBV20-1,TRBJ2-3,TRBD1,TGCAGTGCCTCGACAGGGTCAACCACAGATACGCAGTATTTT,CSASTGSTTDTQYF
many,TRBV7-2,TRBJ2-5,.,TGTGCCAGCAGCTTACAACAGAAGTCAGAGACCCAGTACTTC,CASSLQQKSETQYF
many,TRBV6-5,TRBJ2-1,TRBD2,TGTGCCAGCAGTTACGTTGCAGGGAGGGATGAGCAGTTCTTC,CASSYVAGRDEQFF
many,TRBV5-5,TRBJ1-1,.,TGTGCCAGCAGCTTCAGGGAGGGCACTGAAGCTTTCTTT,CASSFREGTEAFF
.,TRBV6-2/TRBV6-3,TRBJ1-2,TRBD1,TGTGCCAGCAGTACCCCGCGGACAGGGGACTATGGCTACACCTTC,CASSTPRTGDYGYTF
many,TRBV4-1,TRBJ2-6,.,TGCGCCAGCAGCCTAGAATGGGTGAGGTGGACCTCTGGGGCCAACGTCCTGACTTTC,CASSLEWVRWTSGANVLTF
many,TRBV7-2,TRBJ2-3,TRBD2,TGTGCCAGCAGCCTCAGCGGGGGCCTAAGCACAGATACGCAGTATTTT,CASSLSGGLSTDTQYF
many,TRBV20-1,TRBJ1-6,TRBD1,TGCAGTGCTAGAGGGGGACAGGGAATTTCACCCCTCCACTTT,CSARGGQGISPLHF
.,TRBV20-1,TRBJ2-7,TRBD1,TGCAGTGCTAGAGGGGGGACAGGAACCTACGAGCAGTACTTC,CSARGGTGTYEQYF
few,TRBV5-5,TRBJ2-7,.,TGTGCCAGCACCCTTTGGGGGGACGAGCAGTACTTC,CASTLWGDEQYF
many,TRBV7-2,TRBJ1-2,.,TGTGCCAGCAGCCCGCCCCCCCTCACGGGACTCCCTACCTATGGCTACACCTTC,CASSPPPLTGLPTYGYTF